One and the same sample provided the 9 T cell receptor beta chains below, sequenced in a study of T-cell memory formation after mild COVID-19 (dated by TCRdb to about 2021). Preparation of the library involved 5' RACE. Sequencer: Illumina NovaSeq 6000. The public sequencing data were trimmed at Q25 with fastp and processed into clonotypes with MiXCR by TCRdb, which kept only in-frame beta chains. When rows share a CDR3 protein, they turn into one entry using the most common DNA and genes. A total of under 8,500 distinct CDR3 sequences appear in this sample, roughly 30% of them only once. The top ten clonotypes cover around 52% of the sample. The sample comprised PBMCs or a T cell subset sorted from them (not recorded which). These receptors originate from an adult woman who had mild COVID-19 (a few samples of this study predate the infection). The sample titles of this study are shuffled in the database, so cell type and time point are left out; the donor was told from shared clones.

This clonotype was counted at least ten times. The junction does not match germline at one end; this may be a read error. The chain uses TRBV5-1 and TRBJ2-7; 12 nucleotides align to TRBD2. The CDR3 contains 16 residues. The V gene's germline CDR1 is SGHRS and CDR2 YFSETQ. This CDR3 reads CVSSPGTSGLSYEQYF. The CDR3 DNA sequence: TGCGTCAGCAGCCCTGGGACTAGCGGGCTCTCCTACGAGCAGTACTTC.

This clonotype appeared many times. CDR3 bases: TGTGCCAGCAGTTTAGGTTTCTACAATGAGCAGTTCTTC. This gives the protein CASSLGFYNEQFF. The chain joins TRBV12-3 or TRBV12-4 to TRBJ2-1; D is ambiguous. V was cut by 1 base and J by 3 bases, with 4 bases left in between. The CDR3 runs 13 residues.

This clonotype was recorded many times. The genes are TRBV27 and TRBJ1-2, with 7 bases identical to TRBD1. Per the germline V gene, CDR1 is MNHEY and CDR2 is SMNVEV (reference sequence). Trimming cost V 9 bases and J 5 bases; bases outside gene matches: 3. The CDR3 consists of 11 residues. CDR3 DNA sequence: TGTGCCAGTGGGACAGATTATGGCTACACCTTC. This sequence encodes CASGTDYGYTF.

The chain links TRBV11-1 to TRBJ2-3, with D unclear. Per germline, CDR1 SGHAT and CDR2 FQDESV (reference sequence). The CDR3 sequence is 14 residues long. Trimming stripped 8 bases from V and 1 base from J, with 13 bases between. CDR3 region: CASEIRGGTDTQYF. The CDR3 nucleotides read TGTGCCAGCGAGATACGTGGGGGCACAGATACGCAGTATTTT.

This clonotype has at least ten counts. CDR3 nucleotide sequence: TGTGCCATCAGTGCGAATGGCACCTCAAGACGAAGCTCTGGGGCCAACGTCCTGACTTTC. It specifies CAISANGTSRRSSGANVLTF. J is TRBJ2-6 and V is TRBV10-3, with D unclear. Trimming left V 4 bases short and J 0 bases short, with 22 bases between. This CDR3 spans 20 amino acids. The germline V gene has CDR1 ENHRY and CDR2 SYGVKD.

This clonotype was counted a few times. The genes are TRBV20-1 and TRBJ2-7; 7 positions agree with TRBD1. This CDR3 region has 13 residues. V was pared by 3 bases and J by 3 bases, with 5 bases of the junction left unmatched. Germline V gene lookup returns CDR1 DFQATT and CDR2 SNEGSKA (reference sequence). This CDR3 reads CSARTGIRYEQYF. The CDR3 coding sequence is TGCAGTGCTAGGACAGGGATCCGCTACGAGCAGTACTTC.

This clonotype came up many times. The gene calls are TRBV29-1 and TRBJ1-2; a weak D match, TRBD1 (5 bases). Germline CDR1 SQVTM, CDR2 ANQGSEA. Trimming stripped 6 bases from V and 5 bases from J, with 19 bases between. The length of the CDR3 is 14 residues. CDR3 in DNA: TGCAGCGTCTTACCGCCAGGGACTGAATATGGCTACACCTTC. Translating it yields CSVLPPGTEYGYTF.

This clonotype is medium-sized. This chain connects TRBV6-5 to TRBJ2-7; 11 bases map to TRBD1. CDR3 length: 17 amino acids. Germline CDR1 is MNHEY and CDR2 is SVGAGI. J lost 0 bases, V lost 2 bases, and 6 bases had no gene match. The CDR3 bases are TGTGCCAGCAGTTACACCGGGACAGGGGGTTTCTCCTACGAGCAGTACTTC. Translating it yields CASSYTGTGGFSYEQYF.

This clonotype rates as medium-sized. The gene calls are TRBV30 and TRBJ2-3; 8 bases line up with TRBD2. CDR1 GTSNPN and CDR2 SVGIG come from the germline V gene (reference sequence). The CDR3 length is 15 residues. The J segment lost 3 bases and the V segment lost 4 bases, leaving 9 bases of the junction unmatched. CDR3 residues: CAWTLAGRETDTQYF. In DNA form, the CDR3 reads TGTGCCTGGACCTTAGCGGGAAGGGAAACAGATACGCAGTATTTT.